The sequence of this TCR beta chain was determined in a study of blood T cell repertoires in COVID-19. As for the study in general: From the United States, Italy and Spain came samples of acute and convalescent COVID-19. PBMCs, B-cell-depleted T cells, or T cells provided the cDNA or gDNA that made up the material.

The sample holds one count of this clone. Per the study methods: Amplification with reference gene primers provided the estimates of nucleated cell counts. Assay: immunoSEQ multiplex PCR; the TCRdb copy retains only in-frame clones and omits some. That table is the source of V, J and clone size, and D and trimming were worked out from the DNA. This table has about 100,000 clones, around 85% appearing once. CDR1 and CDR2 (germline): SGHTA, FQGNSA. This CDR3 has 16 amino acids. Trimming at V came to 1 base and at J to 6 bases, leaving 7 bases not matched to a gene. Sequenced: peripheral blood. The chain has TRBV7-2 and TRBJ2-1; 9 bases agree with TRBD2. The receptor was derived from a human donor in a cohort sampled during active COVID-19. In DNA form, the CDR3 reads TGTGCCAGCAGCTTAGGGCTAGCGGGATTGGGCAATGAGCAGTTCTTC. This encodes CASSLGLAGLGNEQFF.